The present entry profiles one T cell receptor (beta chain) with its context. The germline V and J ends were trimmed by 5 bases and 9 bases, with 11 bases remaining between them. Germline V gene sequence: CDR1 SGHNT, CDR2 YENEEA. CDR3 length: 12 amino acids. The table came from immunoSEQ multiplex PCR; TCRdb's copy has only in-frame clones and leaves some out. The profile shows 55,000 to 65,000 clones, approximately 90% of them singletons. This sample was included in a study of OX40 agonist ivuxolimab in advanced cancers. The wider study: Dose-escalation cases comprised hepatocellular carcinoma, melanoma, renal cell or head and neck cancer. At 82.7% male, the cohort had a mean age of approximately 64 years, ranging from roughly 23 to 80.

Excluded were patients having autoimmune disease history or systemic immunosuppression. The source material was CD4+ or CD8+ T cells sorted from blood, sampled in a trial of the OX40 agonist ivuxolimab. The source is an adult with an advanced solid tumor such as melanoma, head and neck, liver or kidney cancer. J is TRBJ2-1 and V is TRBV11-3; no reliable D call. The CDR3 here is CASSPGLGEQFF. The CDR3 DNA reads TGTGCCAGCAGCCCCGGGCTGGGTGAGCAGTTCTTC.